The clone carrying this TCR beta chain came up a few times. The antigen remains undetermined. The entirety of the isolated RNA underwent reverse transcription, so expressed TCRB transcripts were sequenced. Some clones are missing from TCRdb's copy, which holds only in-frame ones; the method was immunoSEQ multiplex PCR. Altogether around 250,000 clones are present, roughly 15% being singletons, with the ten largest covering more than 0.02%. These data originate in a study of beta chain features in type 1 diabetes. The study, taken as a whole, reports: When VDJ junctions were examined, type 1 diabetes patients showed fewer insertions and more deletions.

V was cut by 2 bases and J by 6 bases, with 10 bases left in between. The CDR3 extends over 13 amino acids. Germline V gene lookup returns CDR1 MNHEY and CDR2 SVGAGI. Isolation of CD4+ naive, central memory, regulatory and stem cell-like memory cells was achieved by sorting via CD45RO/CCR7/CD25/CD127/CD95/CD27. This sequence originates from a woman aged 40 to 49 in good health. The chain recombines TRBV6-5 with TRBJ1-2; D remains ambiguous. The sequencing sample was made of naive CD4+ T cells from blood. The DNA of the CDR3 is TGTGCCAGCAGTTACCCGGGAGGTAATGGCTACACCTTC. Residues: CASSYPGGNGYTF.